The present TCR beta chain was sequenced within a study of T cell responses to AZD1222 COVID-19 vaccine (dated by TCRdb to 2020 to 2022). Study-wide context: TCR sequencing covered 230 to 250 trial participants: 200 to 210 given two doses of AZD1222 and 26 given two doses of MenACWY control vaccine. Trial participants were enrolled by age into subgroups of 18-55, 56-69 and 70-plus years, and around 140, 26 and 57 TCR-sequenced participants, respectively, were included in these subgroups. Paper-wide results and their limitations: Reportedly, almost half of the unique spike-specific TCRs recognized epitopes lying outside the regions that are mutated in the B.1.351 and B.1.1.7 variants. Because no samples from the day 14 peak response were available, repertoires could be characterized only after the peak T cell response. The 56-69-year group was small, and its depth increase did not reach significance, likely because of low power. Conclusions about previously exposed vaccinees were limited because only five to seven AZD1222 recipients were SARS-CoV-2 seropositive at baseline. Spike-specific TCR breadth and depth rose significantly after two AZD1222 doses compared with day 0 and with MenACWY recipients. Participants were mostly white British and included more females than males, and it was suggested by the authors that clonal diversity may have been underestimated. Vaccine-associated CD4 TCRs spanned the whole spike protein, with dominant responses in regions 160-218 and 743-854.

As to this clone: Its antigen has not been determined. No base qualities exist here, and no much larger clone lies one base off it.

The CDR3 regions of human TCRbeta chains were analyzed by immunosequencing. The paper's processing steps were these. TCRs in the repertoires were matched against a reference library of SARS-CoV-2-specific TCRs that had been generated with the MIRA antigen-specificity platform. Breadth meant the fraction of unique TCRs that were SARS-CoV-2-associated, whereas depth meant the fraction of total T cells that were SARS-CoV-2-associated. Using the MIRA data, every spike-specific TCR was mapped to the spike region that the TCR reacted to and assigned to either a CD4 or a CD8 class. Log10-transformed breadth and depth values were compared by one-way ANOVA with Sidak's multiple comparisons tests. TCRdb's version of the immuneACCESS table is confined to in-frame rearrangements and falls short of the full clone set. An unresolved V gene accounts for under half of the shortfall where checked; the remainder is of unknown origin. That table furnishes V, J and clone size, whereas the DNA furnished D and trimming. This sample lists about 140,000 clones; approximately 90% were detected once. About 1.8% of the sample belongs to the ten largest clones.

The time point label on this specimen signifies: about 28 days (+/-7) after the second vaccine dose. AZD1222 recipients whose second dose came at about 4 weeks and those whose second dose came at about 12 weeks were combined into one group, since spike-specific TCR depth and breadth did not differ between the two schedules. The vaccinee samples were drawn from two UK trials, COV001 and COV002, one of which was a single-blind randomized controlled phase 2/3 trial testing AZD1222 (ChAdOx1 nCoV-19) in healthy adults. For TCRbeta chain sequencing, PBMC samples from trial participants were taken at day 0 and at day 28 after the second dose. This TCR came from an adult who received the AZD1222 COVID-19 vaccine. The sample in question was peripheral blood, obtained 28 days after the second AZD1222 dose.

CDR3 reads: CASSLDLRAGNEQFF. The nucleotide sequence reads as follows: TGTGCCAGCAGTCTCGATCTCAGGGCAGGGAATGAGCAGTTCTTC. The chain is made from TRBV28 and TRBJ2-1; the D gene is possibly TRBD1, with 5 bases matching. Inclusive of the bounding cysteine and phenylalanine, the CDR3 is 15 residues long. Here the CDR3 DNA is all that survives: 45 bases in frame from base 1. For CDR1 and CDR2, the germline V gene lists MDHEN and SYDVKM. The junction carries 18 bases between V and J, which are trimmed by 5 bases and 7 bases respectively. With all but the CDR3 taken from the reference TRBV28 and TRBJ2-1 genes, the full variable domain is: DVKVTQSSRYLVKRTGEKVFLECVQDMDHENMFWYRQDPGLGLRLIYFSYDVKMKEKGDIPEGYSVSREKKERFSLILESASTNQTSMYLCASSLDLRAGNEQFFGPGTRLTVL.